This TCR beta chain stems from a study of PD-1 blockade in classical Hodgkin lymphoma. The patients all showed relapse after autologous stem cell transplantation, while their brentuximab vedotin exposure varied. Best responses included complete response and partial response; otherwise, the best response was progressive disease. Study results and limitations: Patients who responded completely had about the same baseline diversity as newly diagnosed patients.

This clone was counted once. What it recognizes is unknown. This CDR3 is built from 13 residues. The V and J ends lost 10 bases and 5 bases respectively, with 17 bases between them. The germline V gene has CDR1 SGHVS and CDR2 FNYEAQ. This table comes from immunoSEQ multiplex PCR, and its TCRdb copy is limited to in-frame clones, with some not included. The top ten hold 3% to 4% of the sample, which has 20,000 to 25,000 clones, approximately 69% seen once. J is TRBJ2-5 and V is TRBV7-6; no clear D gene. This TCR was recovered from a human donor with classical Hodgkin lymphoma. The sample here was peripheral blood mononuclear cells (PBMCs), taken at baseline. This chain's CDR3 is CATGVGFGETQYF. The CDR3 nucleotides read TGTGCCACTGGCGTTGGTTTTGGGGAGACCCAGTACTTC.